The text below deals with one T cell receptor beta chain. The Seattle site enrolled patients during active infection and followed them longitudinally. Authors' methods: Reference gene primers were amplified, and this amplification served to estimate nucleated cell counts. Profiling relied on immunoSEQ multiplex PCR, and the TCRdb table lists in-frame clones only, not all of them. V and J calls and clone size are copied from that table; D and trimming were computed from the DNA. The sample yields 200,000 to 250,000 clones, roughly 86% seen once. The entry originates in a study of blood T cell repertoires in COVID-19. Across the whole study: Acute and convalescent COVID-19 specimens originated in the United States, Italy and Spain.

V trimming: 5 bases; J trimming: 5 bases; junction bases outside the gene matches: 10. The CDR3 is made up of 15 amino acids. CDR1 and CDR2 (germline): MDHEN, SYDVKM. This sequence joins TRBV28 and TRBJ2-5; 8 bases are a match to TRBD1. The receptor comes from a woman over 75 with COVID-19, enrolled during active disease. The sample was peripheral blood. The CDR3 reads CASSVASGGAETQYF. Here the CDR3 DNA reads TGTGCCAGCAGTGTCGCCTCAGGGGGCGCGGAGACCCAGTACTTC.